This record looks at one T cell receptor beta chain sequence and its context. The time point: newly diagnosed GD, antithyroid drugs for less than 3 months. PBMC RNA served as the TCR library source. This entry is derived from a study of regulatory T cells in long-lasting Graves disease. Trimming took 11 bases from V and 4 from J, leaving 14 bases between them. The CDR3 spans 12 residues. Germline lookup yields CDR1 SEHNR and CDR2 FQNEAQ (reference sequence). HTBI primers from iRepertoire and Arm-PCR of CDR3 regions yielded the TCR beta libraries. The authors' processing: The study identified 62 TRBV and some 15 TRBJ segments across samples. TCRdb re-called the multiplex PCR reads through MiXCR, storing one row per CDR3 protein. The V and J calls and clone size are TCRdb's, not the authors'. The sample records over 500,000 distinct CDR3 sequences, 15% to 20% being singletons. The sample was also reused in another study, on T cells in Graves' hyperthyroidism and ophthalmopathy.

V is TRBV7-9 and J is TRBJ1-1, with no clear D. The source is a man between 18 and 35 years old with Graves disease. The specimen comprised peripheral blood mononuclear cells (PBMCs), sampled at new diagnosis, from a patient treated with antithyroid drugs. The CDR3 here is CAATGVGTEAFF. CDR3 nucleotides: TGTGCCGCGACCGGGGTTGGCACTGAAGCTTTCTTT.